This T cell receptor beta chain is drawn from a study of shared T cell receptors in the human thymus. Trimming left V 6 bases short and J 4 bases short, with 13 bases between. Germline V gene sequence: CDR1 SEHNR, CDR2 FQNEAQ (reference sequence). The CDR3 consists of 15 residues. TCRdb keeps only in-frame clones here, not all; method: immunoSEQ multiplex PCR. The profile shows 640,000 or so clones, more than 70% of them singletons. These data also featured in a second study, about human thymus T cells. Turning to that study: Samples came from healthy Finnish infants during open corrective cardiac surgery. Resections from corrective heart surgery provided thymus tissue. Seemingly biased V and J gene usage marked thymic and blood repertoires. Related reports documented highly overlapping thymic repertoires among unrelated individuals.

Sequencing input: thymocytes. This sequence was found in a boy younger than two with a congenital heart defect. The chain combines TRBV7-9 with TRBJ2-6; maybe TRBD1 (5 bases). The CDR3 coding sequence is TGTGCCAGCAGAAAACCAGGGCACGGGGCCAACGTCCTGACTTTC. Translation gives CASRKPGHGANVLTF.